These T cell receptor beta chains were read from a single sample in a study of blood T cell repertoires in COVID-19. The method was immunoSEQ multiplex PCR; TCRdb's version includes in-frame clones alone and lacks a portion of them. The sample has about 150,000 clones; roughly 83% are singletons. The sequencing input was peripheral blood. The receptors were gathered from a man aged 18-30 years with active or convalescent COVID-19. Each CDR3 is given with its conserved first and last residue. A D gene is named only where the DNA matches it firmly. Clone size is shown for a subset of rows, as once, few, many or a class of expanded clone.

abundance,d_gene,j_gene,v_gene,CDR3aa,CDR3nt
NA,NA,TRBJ2-7,TRBV18,CASSRADYEQYF,TGTGCCAGCTCACGCGCCGATTACGAGCAGTACTTC
NA,TRBD2,TRBJ2-2,TRBV10-2,CASSFTSGGAAGELFF,TGCGCCAGCAGCTTTACTAGCGGGGGGGCCGCCGGGGAGCTGTTTTTT
once,NA,TRBJ2-3,TRBV3-1/TRBV3-2,CASSPQSGGTDTQYF,TGTGCCAGCAGCCCGCAGTCAGGTGGCACAGATACGCAGTATTTT
NA,NA,TRBJ1-1,TRBV4-1,CASSHSAGTEAFF,TGCGCCAGCAGCCACAGTGCGGGGACTGAAGCTTTCTTT
NA,TRBD2,TRBJ2-7,TRBV3-1/TRBV3-2,CASPTPGLAGAPYEQYF,TGTGCCAGCCCTACCCCGGGGCTAGCGGGAGCCCCCTACGAGCAGTACTTC
NA,TRBD1,TRBJ2-6,TRBV7-3,CATGDRGLSGANVLTF,TGTGCCACCGGGGACAGGGGGCTCTCTGGGGCCAACGTCCTGACTTTC
NA,NA,TRBJ1-6,TRBV19,CASSIAGNSPLHF,TGTGCCAGTAGTATCGCGGGAAATTCACCCCTCCACTTT
NA,TRBD1,TRBJ1-3,TRBV5-6,CASSLGDRGHGNTIYF,TGTGCCAGCAGCTTGGGGGACAGGGGGCACGGAAACACCATATATTTT
NA,NA,TRBJ1-1,TRBV19,CASSSRRSTEAFF,TGTGCCAGTAGTAGTAGGAGAAGCACTGAAGCTTTCTTT
NA,NA,TRBJ1-2,TRBV29-1,CSVQRGMGRYGYTF,TGCAGCGTTCAAAGGGGCATGGGGCGCTATGGCTACACCTTC
NA,TRBD1,TRBJ1-4,TRBV5-4,CASSLRGLGEKLFF,TGTGCCAGCAGCTTGAGGGGGCTAGGGGAAAAACTGTTTTTT
NA,TRBD1,TRBJ1-2,TRBV7-9,CASSSGGYYGYTF,TGTGCCAGCAGCTCAGGGGGTTACTATGGCTACACCTTC
NA,TRBD1,TRBJ1-1,TRBV6-5,CASSYPSRDRVPEAFF,TGTGCCAGCAGTTACCCGAGCCGGGACAGGGTGCCTGAAGCTTTCTTT
NA,NA,TRBJ2-1,TRBV15,CATSRGRPASSYNEQFF,TGTGCCACCAGCAGAGGGAGGCCCGCGAGCTCCTACAATGAGCAGTTCTTC
NA,TRBD1,TRBJ2-7,TRBV7-2,CASSLAGQGYEQYF,TGTGCCAGCAGCTTAGCGGGACAGGGCTACGAGCAGTACTTC
NA,TRBD2,TRBJ2-2,TRBV6-5,CASSSGTSGRRELFF,TGTGCCAGCAGTTCCGGGACTAGCGGGAGAAGGGAGCTGTTTTTT
once,NA,TRBJ2-5,TRBV7-8,CASSFGGPRQETQYF,TGTGCCAGCAGCTTCGGGGGGCCCCGGCAAGAGACCCAGTACTTC
NA,TRBD2,TRBJ2-1,TRBV4-1,CASSQEGPPTSVTNEQFF,TGCGCCAGCAGCCAAGAGGGCCCCCCTACTAGCGTCACCAATGAGCAGTTCTTC
NA,NA,TRBJ1-5,TRBV6-1,CASSETDTNQPQHF,TGTGCCAGCAGTGAAACCGATACTAATCAGCCCCAGCATTTT
NA,TRBD1,TRBJ2-3,TRBV19,CATNRGRGSTDTQYF,TGTGCCACAAACAGGGGGCGCGGTAGCACAGATACGCAGTATTTT
NA,NA,TRBJ1-1,TRBV5-1,CASSPRDTDTEAFF,TGCGCCAGCAGCCCCCGGGACACGGACACTGAAGCTTTCTTT
NA,NA,TRBJ2-7,TRBV6-2/TRBV6-3,CASSYSRGFGIYEQYF,TGTGCCAGCAGTTACTCGAGGGGGTTTGGCATTTACGAGCAGTACTTC
once,NA,TRBJ1-1,TRBV6-1,CASSEARMIGLNTEAFF,TGTGCCAGCAGTGAAGCGAGGATGATAGGCCTGAACACTGAAGCTTTCTTT
NA,NA,TRBJ1-5,TRBV18,CASSTRGEENQPQHF,TGTGCCAGCTCAACCAGGGGAGAAGAAAATCAGCCCCAGCATTTT
NA,TRBD1,TRBJ1-4,TRBV5-1,CASSGGTVNEKLFF,TGCGCCAGCAGCGGCGGGACAGTTAATGAAAAACTGTTTTTT
NA,TRBD1,TRBJ2-7,TRBV6-6,CAARFGQGVGYEQYF,TGTGCCGCGAGATTTGGACAGGGAGTAGGCTACGAGCAGTACTTC
NA,TRBD2,TRBJ2-7,TRBV10-2,CASRTSVNEQYF,TGCGCCAGCAGGACTAGCGTAAACGAGCAGTACTTC
NA,TRBD2,TRBJ2-1,TRBV19,CASSINPSLASGRRGEQFF,TGTGCCAGTAGTATAAACCCCTCTCTCGCTAGCGGGAGACGTGGTGAGCAGTTCTTC
NA,NA,TRBJ1-2,TRBV27,CASSLSAAGSGYTF,TGTGCCAGCAGTTTATCGGCCGCAGGGTCTGGCTACACCTTC
few,NA,TRBJ2-2,TRBV19,CASNLPGDTGELFF,TGTGCCAGTAACTTGCCGGGAGACACCGGGGAGCTGTTTTTT
once,TRBD2,TRBJ2-1,TRBV11-2,CASSLGTSGYNEQFF,TGTGCCAGCAGTCTAGGGACTAGCGGATACAATGAGCAGTTCTTC
once,TRBD1,TRBJ2-3,TRBV5-1,CASSFLGTGTDTQYF,TGCGCCAGCAGCTTTTTGGGGACAGGAACAGATACGCAGTATTTT
NA,TRBD2,TRBJ2-5,TRBV7-9,CASSPGLAGWYGETQYF,TGTGCCAGCAGCCCAGGACTAGCGGGGTGGTACGGGGAGACCCAGTACTTC
NA,TRBD1,TRBJ2-3,TRBV9,CASSVGGQSTDTQYF,TGTGCCAGCAGCGTAGGGGGACAGAGCACAGATACGCAGTATTTT
NA,NA,TRBJ1-3,TRBV11-3,CASSLGRRGSGNTIYF,TGTGCCAGCAGCTTAGGTAGGAGAGGGTCTGGAAACACCATATATTTT
NA,TRBD1,TRBJ2-1,TRBV7-9,CASSLARDDRVHEQFF,TGTGCCAGCAGCTTAGCCCGAGATGACAGGGTCCATGAGCAGTTCTTC
once,TRBD1,TRBJ2-7,TRBV15,CATSRDRGGHYEQYF,TGTGCCACCAGCAGAGATAGAGGGGGCCACTACGAGCAGTACTTC
few,NA,TRBJ1-4,TRBV6-1,CASSEVGVVREKLFF,TGTGCCAGCAGTGAAGTAGGGGTGGTACGGGAAAAACTGTTTTTT
NA,NA,TRBJ2-7,TRBV13,CASSHTGLEQYF,TGTGCCAGCAGCCATACAGGGCTCGAGCAGTACTTC
NA,TRBD2,TRBJ2-2,TRBV7-2,CASSKRLAGGNTGELFF,TGTGCCAGCAGCAAGAGACTAGCGGGAGGGAACACCGGGGAGCTGTTTTTT
NA,TRBD1,TRBJ2-1,TRBV18,CASSPKGQGAMNEQFF,TGTGCCAGCTCACCAAAGGGACAGGGAGCGATGAATGAGCAGTTCTTC
NA,NA,TRBJ2-7,TRBV3-1/TRBV3-2,CASSQVQSYEQYF,TGTGCCAGCAGCCAAGTCCAATCCTACGAGCAGTACTTC
NA,TRBD2,TRBJ2-7,TRBV5-1,CASSLRRTSGRAYEQYF,TGCGCCAGCAGCTTAAGAAGGACTAGCGGGAGGGCCTACGAGCAGTACTTC
NA,NA,TRBJ2-5,TRBV5-1,CASSSNRDGEETQYF,TGCGCCAGCAGCTCAAACAGGGACGGAGAAGAGACCCAGTACTTC
NA,TRBD1,TRBJ1-1,TRBV11-2,CASSPQTGDYTEAFF,TGTGCCAGCAGCCCCCAAACAGGGGATTACACTGAAGCTTTCTTT
NA,TRBD1,TRBJ1-4,TRBV7-9,CASRRGQINEKLFF,TGTGCCAGCCGACGGGGACAGATAAATGAAAAACTGTTTTTT
NA,TRBD1,TRBJ1-1,TRBV18,CASSPDRGHTEAFF,TGTGCCAGCTCTCCGGACAGGGGGCACACTGAAGCTTTCTTT
NA,TRBD1,TRBJ2-7,TRBV10-2,CASSEFGTGAYEQYF,TGCGCCAGCAGTGAGTTTGGGACAGGGGCCTACGAGCAGTACTTC
NA,TRBD1,TRBJ2-7,TRBV18,CASSLFSRDRAKGEQYF,TGTGCCAGCTCACTATTCTCCCGGGACAGGGCGAAGGGCGAGCAGTACTTC
NA,NA,TRBJ1-6,TRBV9,CASSVGRLGGSPLHF,TGTGCCAGCAGCGTGGGTCGTTTAGGAGGCTCACCCCTCCACTTT
NA,NA,TRBJ1-1,TRBV3-1/TRBV3-2,CASSPWTENTEAFF,TGTGCCAGCAGCCCCTGGACAGAGAACACTGAAGCTTTCTTT
NA,TRBD2,TRBJ2-7,TRBV27,CASSLRVTSGFSSYEQYF,TGTGCCAGCAGTTTAAGGGTGACTAGCGGGTTTAGCTCCTACGAGCAGTACTTC
NA,NA,TRBJ1-2,TRBV28,CASSPGPGNYGYTF,TGTGCCAGCAGTCCCGGACCGGGAAACTATGGCTACACCTTC
NA,TRBD1,TRBJ2-2,TRBV4-2,CASSQRQGEGELFF,TGTGCCAGCAGCCAAAGACAGGGGGAAGGGGAGCTGTTTTTT
NA,NA,TRBJ1-6,TRBV3-1/TRBV3-2,CASSQDVRGSPLHF,TGTGCCAGCAGCCAAGATGTCAGGGGATCACCCCTCCACTTT
NA,NA,TRBJ2-1,TRBV4-3,CASSRVHTSPAVEQFF,TGCGCCAGCAGCCGGGTCCATACTAGCCCCGCCGTTGAGCAGTTCTTC
many,NA,TRBJ2-1,TRBV2,CASDHGLNNNEQFF,TGTGCCAGCGACCACGGACTGAATAACAATGAGCAGTTCTTC
NA,TRBD2,TRBJ2-4,TRBV3-1/TRBV3-2,CASSVSSGGSQENIQYF,TGTGCCAGCAGCGTCTCTAGCGGGGGATCTCAGGAAAACATTCAGTACTTC
NA,NA,TRBJ1-1,TRBV7-4,CASSFPFRGGGTEAFF,TGTGCCAGCAGTTTCCCCTTCCGGGGGGGCGGCACTGAAGCTTTCTTT
once,NA,TRBJ1-2,TRBV4-1,CASSQDQGLNGYTF,TGCGCCAGCAGCCAAGACCAGGGACTGAATGGCTACACCTTC